One and the same sample provided the 17 T cell receptor beta chains below, sequenced in a study of regulatory T cells in long-lasting Graves disease. The TCR beta library used iRepertoire HTBI primers with Arm-PCR amplification of CDR3. TCRdb recomputed calls from the multiplex PCR reads with MiXCR, one row per CDR3 protein. The sample lists around 500,000 distinct CDR3 sequences; approximately 12% were seen once. The time point is: newly diagnosed GD, antithyroid drugs for less than 3 months. After RNA was extracted from PBMCs, the TCR library was made from it. This sample was also put to use in a study of T cells in Graves' hyperthyroidism and ophthalmopathy.

The material was peripheral blood mononuclear cells (PBMCs), obtained at new diagnosis, from a patient treated with antithyroid drugs. The origin of the receptors is a man under 40 with Graves disease.

This clonotype came up many times. The chain recombines TRBV5-1 with TRBJ1-2, with unresolved D. Germline-derived CDR1 and CDR2 are SGHRS and YFSETQ. V lost 1 base and J lost 3, with 13 bases in between. The CDR3 loop spans 15 amino acids. The CDR3 is CASSLIVGDHYGYTF. CDR3 bases: TGCGCCAGCAGCTTGATCGTCGGCGACCACTATGGCTACACCTTC. The whole variable domain, filled in from reference TRBV5-1 and TRBJ1-2, reads KAGVTQTPRYLIKTRGQQVTLSCSPISGHRSVSWYQQTPGQGLQFLFEYFSETQRNKGNFPGRFSGRQFSNSRSEMNVSTLELGDSALYLCASSLIVGDHYGYTFGSGTRLTVV.

This clonotype was counted many times. The V and J genes are TRBV12-3 or TRBV12-4 and TRBJ1-2; D perhaps matches TRBD1 (5 bases). The ends were cut back, 4 bases at V and 4 bases at J, with 7 bases in the middle. CDR3 length: 12 amino acids. The CDR3 sequence: CASSSGVYGYTF. The CDR3, as DNA: TGTGCCAGCAGTTCGGGGGTCTATGGCTACACCTTC.

Turning to this clonotype: Germline and junction disagree at one end, which may indicate a read error. The rearrangement links TRBV19 to TRBJ2-3, with a tentative D call TRBD2 (6 bases). Per germline, CDR1 LNHDA and CDR2 SQIVND (reference sequence). The CDR3 has 16 residues. The DNA of the CDR3 is TGTGCCAATAGTGGGCGGGCGGGACTCACTACAGATACGCAGTATTTT. Its protein product is CANSGRAGLTTDTQYF.

The chain recombines TRBV13 with TRBJ2-1; a possible D gene is TRBD2 (6 bases). CDR1 PRHDT and CDR2 FYEKMQ come from the germline V gene (reference sequence). This CDR3 spans 12 amino acids. The V end was cut by 9 bases, the J end by 8 bases, with 14 bases between. The CDR3 nucleotides are TGTGCCAGTACCCACGGGAGTCATGAGCAGTTCTTC. Protein: CASTHGSHEQFF.

This clonotype was observed at least ten times. The gene calls are TRBV12-5 and TRBJ2-7, with 10 nucleotides matching TRBD2. The CDR3 loop spans 14 amino acids. Germline CDR1 LGHNT, CDR2 FRNRAP. The V and J ends lost 6 bases and 6 bases, in that order; junction bases with no gene match: 8. The CDR3 protein is CASGTGLADSEQYF. The DNA for the CDR3 is TGTGCTAGTGGCACCGGACTAGCGGACTCCGAGCAGTACTTC.

This clonotype has a handful of counts. The genes are TRBV3-1 and TRBJ1-1, with 7 bases aligning to TRBD1. V dropped 4 bases and J dropped 2; count of bases not matched to a gene: 10. The germline V gene has CDR1 LGHDT and CDR2 YNNKEL (reference sequence). CDR3 length: 16 amino acids. The CDR3 DNA reads as TGTGCCAGCAGCCCACAGGGACAGCATGGAAACACTGAAGCTTTCTTT. Its translation: CASSPQGQHGNTEAFF.

The table lists this clonotype with many counts. This CDR3 is CSARARGRARAQYF. DNA for the CDR3: TGCAGTGCTAGAGCAAGGGGACGGGCTCGGGCCCAGTACTTC. The chain recombines TRBV20-1 with TRBJ2-5; D may match TRBD1 or TRBD2 (5 bases each). With 1 base removed from V and 9 bases from J, the gap between germline ends came to 18 bases. This CDR3 has 14 amino acids. Germline V gene data show CDR1 as DFQATT and CDR2 as SNEGSKA (reference sequence).

This clonotype was found many times. The chain carries TRBV20-1 and TRBJ2-2, with 8 bases aligning to TRBD2. The V gene's germline CDR1 is DFQATT and CDR2 SNEGSKA (reference sequence). The ends lost 3 bases at V and 5 bases at J; junction bases unmatched: 5. There are 14 residues in the CDR3. This chain's CDR3 is CSASGRATTGELFF. The CDR3 DNA follows: TGCAGTGCTAGCGGGAGGGCCACGACCGGGGAGCTGTTTTTT.

In its sample, this clonotype is medium-sized. The chain employs TRBV11-2 and TRBJ2-7; D is uncertain. The germline CDR1 and CDR2 sequences are SGHAT and FQNNGV. This CDR3 has 12 residues. The V and J ends lost 2 bases and 5 bases respectively, with 7 bases between them. The CDR3 reads CASSLSGHEQYF. CDR3 DNA: TGTGCCAGCAGCTTATCCGGGCACGAGCAGTACTTC.

This clonotype was observed a handful of times. The rearrangement uses TRBV7-2 and TRBJ2-5; D might be TRBD2 (7 bases). The V and J ends lost 6 bases and 4 bases respectively, with 15 bases between them. There are 14 residues in the CDR3. Germline V gene sequence: CDR1 SGHTA, CDR2 FQGNSA. The DNA for the CDR3 is TGTGCCAGCAGGCGGGGGCGAGTAATAGAGACCCAGTACTTC. As protein: CASRRGRVIETQYF. Combining the CDR3 with reference TRBV7-2 and TRBJ2-5 gives the whole variable domain GAGVSQSPSNKVTEKGKDVELRCDPISGHTALYWYRQSLGQGLEFLIYFQGNSAPDKSGLPSDRFSAERTGGSVSTLTIQRTQQEDSAVYLCASRRGRVIETQYFGPGTRLLVL.

This clonotype was detected only a few times. V is TRBV20-1 and J is TRBJ2-7; D gene unclear. Per germline, CDR1 DFQATT and CDR2 SNEGSKA (reference sequence). The length of the CDR3 is 13 residues. V was clipped by 5 bases and J by 2 bases, with 13 bases between them. CDR3 DNA: TGCAGTGCTGTTATCCCAGGCCCCTACGAGCAGTACTTC. Translating gives CSAVIPGPYEQYF.

The V gene is TRBV13, the J gene TRBJ2-2; D possibly corresponds to TRBD1 (6 bases). The V end lost 5 bases, the J end lost 0 bases, and 10 bases lay between the germline ends. The germline gives CDR1 PRHDT, CDR2 FYEKMQ (reference sequence). The CDR3 runs to 15 residues. CDR3 nucleotide sequence: TGTGCCAGCAGCGGAGGACAGCCGAACACCGGGGAGCTGTTTTTT. The encoded protein is CASSGGQPNTGELFF.

V is TRBV7-6 and J is TRBJ2-7; the D gene is possibly TRBD2 (6 bases). V was clipped by 5 bases and J by 2 bases, with 16 bases between them. The CDR3 spans 15 residues. Germline CDR1 SGHVS, CDR2 FNYEAQ. This CDR3 is CASSHPLSGTYEQYF. CDR3 DNA sequence: TGTGCCAGCAGCCACCCCCTTAGCGGAACCTACGAGCAGTACTTC.

This clonotype was counted ten times or more. This rearrangement joins TRBV6-1 to TRBJ1-1; D perhaps matches TRBD1 (5 bases). In germline, CDR1 is MNHNS, CDR2 SASEGT. The length of the CDR3 is 15 residues. V shed 7 bases and J shed 1 base, with 16 bases lying between them. CDR3: CASTQQGAANTEAFF. For the CDR3, the DNA is TGTGCCAGCACCCAACAAGGGGCAGCGAACACTGAAGCTTTCTTT.

This clonotype has a count of ten or more. DNA for the CDR3: TGCAGTGCTAGCCGGGACTCTAGAAGGGGAGCTTTCTTT. This translates into CSASRDSRRGAFF. The J gene is TRBJ1-1, the V gene TRBV20-1; TRBD1 is a possible D gene (5 bases). V lost 3 bases and J lost 10, with 18 bases in between. The CDR3 sequence is 13 residues long. Germline V gives CDR1 DFQATT, CDR2 SNEGSKA (reference sequence).

The V and J genes are TRBV6-4 and TRBJ2-3, with TRBD2 matching over 12 bases. CDR3 length equals 15 residues. Germline assignment: CDR1 MRHNA and CDR2 SNTAGT. J was trimmed by 6 bases and V by 5 bases; bases with no gene match: 6. The CDR3 protein is CASSRLAGERDTQYF. CDR3 sequence (DNA): TGTGCCAGCAGTAGACTAGCGGGAGAAAGGGATACGCAGTATTTT.

This clonotype was found many times. The chain is built from TRBV3-1 and TRBJ2-7; TRBD2 agrees at 8 bases. This CDR3 has 15 amino acids. The V segment lost 4 bases and the J segment 6 bases; nucleotides outside the gene matches: 11. Per the germline V gene, CDR1 is LGHDT and CDR2 is YNNKEL (reference sequence). The CDR3 sequence: CASSPFRTSWSEQYF. DNA for the CDR3: TGTGCCAGCAGCCCCTTTAGGACTAGCTGGAGCGAGCAGTACTTC.